The clone carrying this T cell receptor beta chain showed up just a few times. Its antigen is not known. Quantitative 5'-RACE with molecular barcodes generated TCR beta libraries. MiXCR, run by TCRdb on the 5' RACE reads, gives a single entry per CDR3 protein. The data show about 480,000 distinct CDR3 sequences, about 15% seen once. This sample was included in a study of CD8 T cells in ankylosing spondylitis. V gave up 5 bases and J gave up 1 base, with 15 bases separating them. This CDR3 spans 16 amino acids. Germline V lookup: CDR1 MDHEN, CDR2 SYDVKM. Study-level results: Within peripheral blood, clones linked to disease were CD8+ and relatively rare. Earlier authors reported some of these motif variants in reactive arthritis synovial fluid and blood. Seemingly distinctive of ankylosing spondylitis blood was a TCR beta motif formed by eight highly homologous variants. Disease-associated clones were reportedly significantly overrepresented in matched ankylosing spondylitis synovial fluid.

The source is a male donor with ankylosing spondylitis. V is TRBV28 and J is TRBJ1-5, with D tentatively TRBD1 (5 bases). The sample consisted of blood, either unsorted or a sorted T cell fraction (not recorded which). CDR3 residues: CASSTRAGESNQPQHF. Written as DNA, the CDR3 is TGTGCCAGCAGTACCAGGGCGGGGGAAAGCAATCAGCCCCAGCATTTT.